The clone carrying this TCR beta chain has ten or more counts. V lost 4 bases and J lost 0, with 16 bases in between. This CDR3 contains 16 residues. CDR1 SGHRS and CDR2 YFSETQ come from the germline V gene. These data originate in a study of neurological immune-mediated disorders. Study information: Multiple sclerosis patients numbered about 34, of whom some 31 were relapsing-remitting and 3 secondary progressive.

The cDNA was synthesized by means of template-switch 5'RACE, which was carried out with 10-nucleotide random UMIs. TCRdb passed the 5' RACE reads through MiXCR, listing each CDR3 protein once. The sample consists of 50,000 to 80,000 distinct CDR3 sequences, around 3% of them appearing once. Sequenced sample: PBMCs. The rearrangement links TRBV5-1 to TRBJ1-1, with D possibly TRBD1 on 6 matching bases. The receptor was isolated from a man aged 35 to 55 with multiple sclerosis. CDR3 DNA: TGCGCCAGCAGCAGGGGGGGGGCTGGTATGAACACTGAAGCTTTCTTT. It translates to CASSRGGAGMNTEAFF.